One and the same sample provided the 29 T cell receptor beta chains below, sequenced in a study of blood T cell repertoires in COVID-19 (dated by TCRdb to about 2020). Library preparation used the immunoSEQ multiplex PCR assay. TCRdb re-hosts the immuneACCESS table, in-frame sequences only. Its copies lack some clones; in the studies checked, an unresolved V gene accounts for under half of them, and the cause for the rest is not known. In all, the sample holds under 80,000 clones, and about 78% of those were seen once. The ten largest clones capture less than 25% of the sample. The sequenced material came from peripheral blood. The receptors come from a man older than 75 with active or convalescent COVID-19.

The chain couples TRBV2 to TRBJ1-1, with 7 bases identical to TRBD1. Trimming cost V 4 bases and J 10 bases; bases outside gene matches: 3. Per germline, CDR1 SNHLY and CDR2 FYNNEI. The CDR3 covers 11 residues. The DNA for the CDR3 is TGTGCCAGCAGTGTTAACAGGGGAGCTTTCTTT. Its protein product is CASSVNRGAFF.

V gene TRBV28 combines with J gene TRBJ2-5; 10 nucleotides match TRBD2. CDR1 and CDR2 (germline): MDHEN, SYDVKM. The CDR3 has 15 residues. With 4 bases clipped from V and 4 bases from J, the junction kept 6 bases outside the gene matches. CDR3 nucleotide sequence: TGTGCCAGCAGTTCAACTAGCGGGATAGGAGAGACCCAGTACTTC. Translating gives CASSSTSGIGETQYF.

The chain recombines TRBV5-5 with TRBJ1-4; perhaps TRBD1 as D (6 bases). The CDR3 is made up of 15 amino acids. Germline CDR1 and CDR2: SGHKS and YYEKEE (reference sequence). Between the trimmed V and J ends, which lost 5 bases and 12 bases, there was a span of 23 bases. The CDR3 sequence: CASRYSTGIGVELFF. CDR3 DNA sequence: TGTGCCAGCAGATATTCTACAGGGATCGGTGTGGAACTGTTTTTT. Full variable domain (remainder filled in from reference TRBV5-5 and TRBJ1-4): DAGVTQSPTHLIKTRGQQVTLRCSPISGHKSVSWYQQVLGQGPQFIFQYYEKEERGRGNFPDRFSARQFPNYSSELNVNALLLGDSALYLCASRYSTGIGVELFFGSGTQLSVL.

This clone was seen many times. The chain recombines TRBV10-3 with TRBJ2-7; TRBD1 aligns across 8 bases. Germline V gene sequence: CDR1 ENHRY, CDR2 SYGVKD. V lost 6 bases, J lost 3 bases, and 4 bases stayed unmatched. The length of the CDR3 is 13 residues. The CDR3 sequence: CAIRPGQDYEQYF. CDR3 sequence (DNA): TGTGCCATCAGACCGGGACAGGACTACGAGCAGTACTTC.

This chain uses TRBV15 with TRBJ2-3; D might be TRBD2 (5 bases). Trimming cost V 0 bases and J 8 bases, with 15 bases left between them. The CDR3 sequence is 15 residues long. Germline V gene lookup returns CDR1 LNHNV and CDR2 YYDKDF (reference sequence). The CDR3 region has the DNA TGTGCCACCAGCAGAGAAACCGGGAATTCGCGTACGCAGTATTTT. Its protein product is CATSRETGNSRTQYF.

The V gene is TRBV3-1 (or the pseudogene TRBV3-2), the J gene TRBJ2-5, with D possibly being TRBD1 (6 bases). This CDR3 comprises 16 residues. Trimming took 1 base from V and 2 from J, leaving 14 bases between them. Germline V CDR1 and CDR2: LGHDT, YNNKEL (reference sequence). This CDR3 reads CASSQAIGGPQETQYF. CDR3 sequence (DNA): TGTGCCAGCAGCCAAGCGATAGGGGGACCTCAAGAGACCCAGTACTTC.

The gene calls are TRBV7-6 and TRBJ2-1, with a weak D call TRBD1 (6 bases). Germline CDR1 SGHVS, CDR2 FNYEAQ. The CDR3 is 14 residues long. Trimming shortened V by 5 bases and J by 10 bases, and 18 bases separated the two germline ends. CDR3 loop: CASSTTGYEGEQFF. The CDR3, as DNA: TGTGCCAGCAGCACTACAGGGTACGAGGGGGAGCAGTTCTTC.

The chain carries TRBV4-2 and TRBJ2-3; unclear D gene. The germline V gene encodes CDR1 LGHNA and CDR2 YNFKEQ. The CDR3 extends over 14 amino acids. The germline V and J ends were trimmed by 4 bases and 5 bases, with 13 bases remaining between them. The CDR3 DNA is TGTGCCAGCAGCCCCCCGGAGCTTGTAGATACGCAGTATTTT. It codes for CASSPPELVDTQYF.

This clone was counted between two and nine times. The same CDR3 is also encoded by other DNA sequences in this sample. This rearrangement joins TRBV28 to TRBJ2-7; D ambiguous. CDR3 length: 13 residues. The ends were cut back, 3 bases at V and 1 base at J, with 7 bases in the middle. Germline loops: CDR1 MDHEN, CDR2 SYDVKM. The CDR3 loop is CASSFSVSYEQYF. The CDR3 DNA sequence: TGTGCCAGCAGTTTTTCAGTGTCCTACGAGCAGTACTTC.

The gene calls are TRBV5-1 and TRBJ2-5; 9 bases are shared with TRBD2. V lost 0 bases, J lost 4 bases, and 10 bases stayed unmatched. Germline assignment: CDR1 SGHRS and CDR2 YFSETQ. The CDR3 is made up of 17 amino acids. CDR3 DNA sequence: TGCGCCAGCAGCTTGGCCCAGGGACTAGCTTTCCCAGAGACCCAGTACTTC. Its protein product is CASSLAQGLAFPETQYF.

The rearrangement links TRBV6-5 to TRBJ2-7; TRBD2 agrees at 7 bases. V shed 4 bases and J 3 bases; nucleotides not matched to a gene: 3. Germline assignment: CDR1 MNHEY and CDR2 SVGAGI. CDR3 length: 13 amino acids. In nucleotides, the CDR3 is TGTGCCAGCAGTTCAGGGACTATCTACGAGCAGTACTTC. This translates into CASSSGTIYEQYF.

The chain is built from TRBV5-1 and TRBJ1-2; 10 nucleotides line up with TRBD1. V lost 4 bases and J lost 5; bases outside the gene matches: 2. The CDR3 extends over 13 amino acids. Germline V gene lookup returns CDR1 SGHRS and CDR2 YFSETQ. The chain's CDR3 is CASSTGQGYGYTF. The CDR3 nucleotides are TGCGCCAGCAGCACGGGACAGGGGTATGGCTACACCTTC.

The V call is TRBV27, the J call TRBJ2-1; 9 nucleotides agree with TRBD1. Germline V gene lookup returns CDR1 MNHEY and CDR2 SMNVEV (reference sequence). The CDR3 sequence is 17 residues long. With V trimmed by 8 bases and J by 4 bases, 15 bases remained unmatched. CDR3 DNA sequence: TGTGCCAGCTGCCGCTGGGGGGACAGGGAAAAGTACAATGAGCAGTTCTTC. It is translated as CASCRWGDREKYNEQFF.

The chain uses TRBV27 and TRBJ2-1; possibly TRBD2 for D (6 bases). The CDR3 has 16 residues. V shed 2 bases and J shed 4 bases, with 15 bases lying between them. Germline-derived CDR1 and CDR2 are MNHEY and SMNVEV (reference sequence). The CDR3 spells CASSLPRDGTYNEQFF. As DNA, the CDR3 is TGTGCCAGCAGTTTACCCCGGGACGGGACTTACAATGAGCAGTTCTTC.

The chain has TRBV5-1 and TRBJ1-1, with 8 bases fitting TRBD1. The CDR3 length is 16 residues. J lost 0 bases, V lost 0 bases, and 4 bases had no gene match. The V gene's germline CDR1 is SGHRS and CDR2 YFSETQ. This chain's CDR3 is CASSLALGQVNTEAFF. DNA of the CDR3: TGCGCCAGCAGCTTGGCTTTGGGACAGGTGAACACTGAAGCTTTCTTT.

The gene calls are TRBV15 and TRBJ2-7; TRBD2 agrees at 9 bases. Germline V lookup: CDR1 LNHNV, CDR2 YYDKDF (reference sequence). V lost 0 bases to trimming and J lost 6 bases; unmatched junction nucleotides: 15. The CDR3 is 18 residues long. The CDR3 nucleotides read TGTGCCACCAGCAGAGATCGTGGCGGGAGGGCGTTCGGAGTCGAGCAGTACTTC. Translated: CATSRDRGGRAFGVEQYF.

This sequence joins TRBV6-5 and TRBJ1-3; D is uncertain. V lost 5 bases, J lost 4 bases, and 12 bases lay in between. CDR3 length equals 14 residues. Per the germline V gene, CDR1 is MNHEY and CDR2 is SVGAGI. The CDR3 bases are TGTGCCAGCAGTCAGACATTATTGGGAAACACCATATATTTT. Amino acid sequence: CASSQTLLGNTIYF.

The chain joins TRBV19 to TRBJ2-1; 9 positions match TRBD2. Germline V CDR1 and CDR2: LNHDA, SQIVND (reference sequence). CDR3 length: 15 amino acids. The trim removed 7 bases at V and 0 bases at J, leaving 4 bases unmatched. CDR3 in amino acids: CASKLAGGSYNEQFF. The CDR3 nucleotides are TGTGCCAGTAAACTAGCGGGTGGCTCCTACAATGAGCAGTTCTTC.

This sequence joins TRBV7-9 and TRBJ1-2; 7 nucleotides line up with TRBD1. The CDR3 has 17 amino acids. CDR1 is SEHNR and CDR2 is FQNEAQ in the germline V gene (reference sequence). V trimming: 3 bases; J trimming: 7 bases; junction bases outside the gene matches: 17. Here the CDR3 reads CASSLGQGVLGASGYTF. CDR3 nucleotides: TGTGCCAGCAGCTTGGGGCAGGGGGTTCTTGGGGCTTCTGGCTACACCTTC.

Remarks on this clone: One junction end does not reproduce the germline sequence, and a read error may be involved. This chain connects TRBV7-9 to TRBJ2-2, with D maybe TRBD2 (7 bases). Germline CDR1 reads SEHNR; CDR2 reads FQNEAQ (reference sequence). The CDR3 is made up of 17 amino acids. CDR3 nucleotide sequence: TGTGCCAGCAGGTTAGGGACGCGGGGGCGGATCACCGGGGAGCTGTTTTTT. Translated, it gives CASRLGTRGRITGELFF.

This clone was observed once. The chain is built from TRBV12-3 or TRBV12-4 and TRBJ2-7, with 13 bases fitting TRBD2. Trimming at V came to 10 bases and at J to 7 bases, leaving 7 bases not matched to a gene. This CDR3 spans 13 amino acids. In DNA, the CDR3 is TGTGCCATCCGGACTAGCGGGAGATTAGAGCAGTACTTC. This translates into CAIRTSGRLEQYF.

The chain joins TRBV9 to TRBJ1-1; possibly TRBD1 for D (5 bases). V shed 5 bases and J shed 1 base, with 6 bases lying between them. The CDR3 is made up of 12 amino acids. Germline CDR1 is SGDLS and CDR2 is YYNGEE. The CDR3: CASRGPNTEAFF. The CDR3 DNA is TGTGCCAGCAGGGGGCCGAACACTGAAGCTTTCTTT.

This sequence joins TRBV6-2 or TRBV6-3 and TRBJ2-3; D call uncertain. V shed 6 bases and J shed 4 bases, with 14 bases lying between them. The CDR3 sequence is 14 residues long. Germline assignment: CDR1 MNHEY and CDR2 SVGEGT. The CDR3 bases are TGTGCCAGCAGCCGAATCGGAGCAGCAGATACGCAGTATTTT. Protein product: CASSRIGAADTQYF.

The CDR3 DNA is TGTGCCAGTTCTAAGACAGGGACGGACGGGGAGCTGTTTTTT. Translation: CASSKTGTDGELFF. The chain is built from TRBV18 and TRBJ2-2; TRBD1 agrees at 7 bases. The ends lost 9 bases at V and 7 bases at J; junction bases unmatched: 11. The CDR3 has 14 residues. Germline CDR1 and CDR2: KGHSH and LQKENI.

The CDR3 loop is CATSDPTGGDHYGYTF. CDR3 nucleotides: TGTGCCACCAGTGATCCGACAGGGGGCGACCACTATGGCTACACCTTC. The chain uses TRBV24-1 and TRBJ1-2, with 10 nucleotides matching TRBD1. Germline V lookup: CDR1 KGHDR, CDR2 SFDVKD. Trimming cost V 3 bases and J 3 bases; bases outside gene matches: 6. There are 16 residues in the CDR3.

The chain carries TRBV7-6 and TRBJ1-1, with 7 bases fitting TRBD1. In germline, CDR1 is SGHVS, CDR2 FNYEAQ. The V gene end was trimmed by 6 bases and the J gene end by 0 bases; junction bases not matched to a gene: 16. The length of the CDR3 is 18 residues. CDR3 nucleotide sequence: TGTGCCAGCAGAAAGGAGACAGGGATTGTGGCGATGAACACTGAAGCTTTCTTT. Amino acid sequence: CASRKETGIVAMNTEAFF.

The chain employs TRBV4-1 and TRBJ2-7, with D possibly matching TRBD2 (5 bases). Germline V gene lookup returns CDR1 MGHRA and CDR2 YSYEKL. V was clipped by 9 bases and J by 2 bases, with 20 bases between them. The CDR3 spans 15 residues. The CDR3 DNA sequence: TGCGCCAGTAAACTTATGCCAGCGGACCCCTACGAGCAGTACTTC. It is translated as CASKLMPADPYEQYF.

This chain uses TRBV7-9 with TRBJ2-7, with TRBD1 matching over 7 bases. V lost 7 bases, J lost 0 bases, and 6 bases stayed unmatched. Germline V CDR1 and CDR2: SEHNR, FQNEAQ (reference sequence). The CDR3 is made up of 14 amino acids. CDR3 sequence reads: CASKPGQSSYEQYF. The CDR3 DNA reads TGTGCCAGCAAGCCGGGACAGTCCTCCTACGAGCAGTACTTC.

The chain combines TRBV5-1 with TRBJ1-1; D unclear. The V end lost 2 bases, the J end lost 0 bases, and 8 bases lay between the germline ends. CDR1 and CDR2 from the germline V gene are SGHRS and YFSETQ. CDR3 length: 14 amino acids. The CDR3 loop reads CASSFNSMNTEAFF. The CDR3 DNA follows: TGCGCCAGCAGCTTCAATAGCATGAACACTGAAGCTTTCTTT.